These T cell receptor beta chains were read from a single sample in a study of CD8+CD57+ T cells in acquired aplastic anemia. MiXCR was run by TCRdb on the reads, yielding one entry per CDR3 protein. The sample consists of hundreds of thousands of distinct CDR3 sequences, 55% to 65% of them appearing once. The material sequenced was sorted CD4+, CD8+, or CD8+CD57+ T cells (not recorded which) from PBMCs. Receptor source: a human donor with severe aplastic anemia or a healthy control (not recorded which). CDR3s include the opening cysteine and the closing phenylalanine or tryptophan. D genes are given only for firm matches. Size values are once, few and many counts, or a class for expanded clones, and some rows have none.

clone size,J gene,D gene,V gene,CDR3 length,CDR3 DNA,CDR3 protein
few,TRBJ2-3,.,TRBV27,16,TGTGCCAGCAGTTTCACCGGGACACAGTCGGCAGATACGCAGTATTTT,CASSFTGTQSADTQYF
.,TRBJ2-7,.,TRBV15,12,TGTGCCACCAGCAGAGGTGGGGTCGAGCAGTACTTC,CATSRGGVEQYF
.,TRBJ1-1,.,TRBV7-2,12,TGTGCCAGCAGCTTAAATGGATGCCCGGCTTTCTTT,CASSLNGCPAFF
.,TRBJ1-5,TRBD1,TRBV7-2,14,TGTGCCAGCGGTTCAGGGGGTAGCAATCAGCCCCAGCATTTT,CASGSGGSNQPQHF
.,TRBJ2-1,.,TRBV29-1,11,TGCAGCGTTGATTGGGGAGGTGAGCAGTTCTTC,CSVDWGGEQFF
.,TRBJ2-7,.,TRBV19,14,TGTGCCAGTAGTATAGAGGGGGAAGGCTACGAGCAGTACTTC,CASSIEGEGYEQYF
many,TRBJ1-1,.,TRBV12-3/TRBV12-4,14,TGTGCCAGCAGTCTTAACAGCTTCGGGGCTGAAGCTTTCTTT,CASSLNSFGAEAFF
.,TRBJ2-7,TRBD1,TRBV7-8,16,TGTGCCAGCAGCTTAGGATCCCGGACAGGGCGCGGCGAGCAGTACTTC,CASSLGSRTGRGEQYF
.,TRBJ2-1,.,TRBV29-1,14,TGCAGCGTTGGTGGGGGGGCGGACATCAATGAGCAGTTCTTC,CSVGGGADINEQFF
.,TRBJ1-2,.,TRBV7-8,16,TGTGCCAGCAGCTTAGGTCGTCGACTAGCGGGGGAAGGCTACACCTTC,CASSLGRRLAGEGYTF
.,TRBJ1-3,.,TRBV7-8,11,TGTGCCAGCAGCTTAACCAGCACCATATATTTT,CASSLTSTIYF
many,TRBJ2-3,TRBD2,TRBV4-2,17,TGTGCCAGCAGCCAAGATCCTACTAGCGGGGGGAGGGATACGCAGTATTTT,CASSQDPTSGGRDTQYF
few,TRBJ2-7,.,TRBV2,14,TGTGCCAGCAGTGCCGCGGACAGTAACTACGAGCAGTACTTC,CASSAADSNYEQYF
once,TRBJ2-1,.,TRBV11-2,11,TGTGCCAGCACGGGGTACAATGAGCAGTTCTTC,CASTGYNEQFF
.,TRBJ2-5,.,TRBV25-1,16,TGTGCCAGCAGTGAAACCCTCATGGCACGCCAAGAGACCCAGTACTTC,CASSETLMARQETQYF
few,TRBJ1-2,.,TRBV12-5,17,TGTGCTAGTGGTTTGTTTCTTGCTACAGGGAGAGGCTATGGCTGCACCTTC,CASGLFLATGRGYGCTF
few,TRBJ1-1,.,TRBV20-1,13,TGCAGTGCCGTAAGGGTGATGAACACTGAAGCTTTCTTT,CSAVRVMNTEAFF
few,TRBJ2-6,TRBD2,TRBV15,16,TGTGCCACCAGCACCTGGGAGGGAGGTGGGGCCAACGTCCTGACTTTC,CATSTWEGGGANVLTF
few,TRBJ2-5,.,TRBV15,13,TGTGCCACCAAAGGTGTGATGGGGGAGACCCAGTACTTC,CATKGVMGETQYF
.,TRBJ2-5,.,TRBV9,13,TGTGCCAGCAGCGTAGCACCGCAAGAGACCCAGTACTTC,CASSVAPQETQYF
many,TRBJ2-5,.,TRBV2,14,TGTGCCAGCAGTGAACGACAGTACCAAGAGACCCAGTACTTC,CASSERQYQETQYF
few,TRBJ1-3,.,TRBV7-4,19,TGTGCCAGCATCCTCCCGGGGCAGGGAGCGGTTTTGGTTGGAAACACCATATATTTT,CASILPGQGAVLVGNTIYF
.,TRBJ2-7,.,TRBV24-1,13,TGTGCCACCAGTGACCAGCACACTAGCAAGCAGTACTTC,CATSDQHTSKQYF
many,TRBJ1-2,TRBD1,TRBV15,15,TGTGCCACCAGCAGAGAACAGGGGATTGGGGTTGGCTACACCTTC,CATSREQGIGVGYTF
.,TRBJ2-1,.,TRBV7-2,18,TGTGCCAGCAGCCCCGCAATCCAGGGGGTAGCGGCTCACAATGAGCAGTTCTTC,CASSPAIQGVAAHNEQFF
.,TRBJ2-7,TRBD2,TRBV10-3,13,TGTGCCACCCAGGGGACTAGCGCTGGCGAGCAGTACTTC,CATQGTSAGEQYF
.,TRBJ1-1,TRBD1,TRBV9,14,TGTGCCAGCAGCCCCAGGACAGGGGGATCAGAAGCTTTCTTT,CASSPRTGGSEAFF
many,TRBJ2-3,.,TRBV5-1,14,TGCGCCAGCAGCTTGAGGGCGTCAACAGATACGCAGTATTTT,CASSLRASTDTQYF
.,TRBJ2-3,TRBD2,TRBV7-8,15,TGTGCCAGCAGCAGCGGGACTCGGGGCACAGATACGCAGTATTTT,CASSSGTRGTDTQYF
.,TRBJ2-7,TRBD2,TRBV20-1,16,TGCAGTGCTAGAGATACCCTAGCGGGAAGCGACTACGAGCAGTACTTC,CSARDTLAGSDYEQYF
.,TRBJ1-2,.,TRBV2,17,TGTGCCAGCAGCCACCATGTGAGGTTGGACAGTAACTATGGCTACACCTTC,CASSHHVRLDSNYGYTF
many,TRBJ2-1,TRBD2,TRBV15,20,TGTGCCACCAGCAGAGAGCGGGGGGGCCTCACTACTCTCTCCTACAATGAGCAGTTCTTC,CATSRERGGLTTLSYNEQFF
many,TRBJ2-1,.,TRBV19,14,TGTGCCAGTAGCGAGGACAGAACGAGCAATGAGCAGTTCTTC,CASSEDRTSNEQFF
.,TRBJ2-3,.,TRBV4-1,13,TGCGCCAGCAGCCCGACAGTCACAGATACGCAGTATTTT,CASSPTVTDTQYF
once,TRBJ1-1,.,TRBV19,14,TGTGCCAGTAGTATCGGGGGGCTGGGCACTGAAGCTTTCTTT,CASSIGGLGTEAFF
few,TRBJ2-6,.,TRBV11-3,16,TGTGCCAGCCAGGGATGGGACTCGAGAGGGGCCAACGTCCTGACTTTC,CASQGWDSRGANVLTF
few,TRBJ2-7,.,TRBV20-1,12,TGCAGTGCTAGAGATCCGAGCATCGGGCAGTACTTC,CSARDPSIGQYF
.,TRBJ2-3,TRBD1,TRBV20-1,13,TGCAGTGCTAGACAGGGGGCCACAGATACGCAGTATTTT,CSARQGATDTQYF
.,TRBJ2-7,.,TRBV7-8,14,TGTGCCAGCAGCTTAAACAGGCCGGGCGACGAGCAGTACTTC,CASSLNRPGDEQYF
.,TRBJ2-5,.,TRBV19,15,TGTGCCAGTAGTCTCCGGGACACTTACCAAGAGACCCAGTACTTC,CASSLRDTYQETQYF
.,TRBJ2-2,.,TRBV19,11,TGTGCCAGTAGTATTCGGGGACATCTGTTTTTT,CASSIRGHLFF
few,TRBJ1-5,TRBD1,TRBV20-1,13,TGCAGTGCTGCTACAGGGGGCGATCAGCCCCAGCATTTT,CSAATGGDQPQHF
many,TRBJ1-5,TRBD1,TRBV6-5,11,TGTGCCAGCAGCTCGGGACAGTTACAGCATTTT,CASSSGQLQHF
many,TRBJ1-5,.,TRBV5-1,15,TGCGCCAGCAGTCTCCAGGGATTTTGGAATCAGCCCCAGCATTTT,CASSLQGFWNQPQHF
many,TRBJ1-4,.,TRBV6-5,12,TGTGCCAGCAGTTTTATCGGTGGAAAACTGTTTTTT,CASSFIGGKLFF
many,TRBJ2-3,.,TRBV19,14,TGTGCCAGTAGTCCCCAGGGACTCGCAGATACGCAGTATTTT,CASSPQGLADTQYF
.,TRBJ2-7,.,TRBV12-3/TRBV12-4,17,TGTGCCAGCAGTTTCTTGGAAGTGAGACTTGGGGCCTACGAGCAGTACTTC,CASSFLEVRLGAYEQYF
.,TRBJ2-7,.,TRBV5-1,15,TGCGCCAGCAGCTCAATGACGGGACGATCCTACGAGCAGTACTTC,CASSSMTGRSYEQYF
.,TRBJ1-2,.,TRBV30,12,TGTGCCTGGAGTATCAGGGAAGATGGCTACACCTTC,CAWSIREDGYTF
.,TRBJ1-5,.,TRBV24-1,14,TGTGCCACCAGTGAGTGGACTAGCAATCAGCCCCAGCATTTT,CATSEWTSNQPQHF